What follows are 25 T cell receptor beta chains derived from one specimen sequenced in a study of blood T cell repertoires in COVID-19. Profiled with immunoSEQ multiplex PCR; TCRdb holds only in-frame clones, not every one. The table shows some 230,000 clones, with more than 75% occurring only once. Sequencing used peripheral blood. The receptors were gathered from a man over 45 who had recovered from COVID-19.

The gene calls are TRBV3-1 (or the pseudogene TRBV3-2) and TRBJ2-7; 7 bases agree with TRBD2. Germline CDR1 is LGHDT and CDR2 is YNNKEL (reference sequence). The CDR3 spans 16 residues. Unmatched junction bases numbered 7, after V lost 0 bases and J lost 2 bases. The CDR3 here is CASSQEAASGPYEQYF. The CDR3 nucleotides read TGTGCCAGCAGCCAAGAGGCGGCTAGCGGACCCTACGAGCAGTACTTC.

The CDR3 DNA is TGTGCCAGCTCACCGCCGGGACTAGCGGGAGTCGGGGAGCTGTTTTTT. This codes for CASSPPGLAGVGELFF. V gene TRBV18 combines with J gene TRBJ2-2; 14 bases line up with TRBD2. The CDR3 consists of 16 residues. The V gene's germline CDR1 is KGHSH and CDR2 LQKENI. V dropped 3 bases and J dropped 7; count of bases not matched to a gene: 4.

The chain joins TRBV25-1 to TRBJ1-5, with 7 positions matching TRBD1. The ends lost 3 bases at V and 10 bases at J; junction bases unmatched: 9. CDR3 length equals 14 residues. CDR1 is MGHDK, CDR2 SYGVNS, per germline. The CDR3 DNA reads TGTGCCAGCAGTGAGTCGTCAGGGGGAGAACCCCAGCATTTT. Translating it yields CASSESSGGEPQHF.

CDR3 amino acids: CATSDRQGTDTQYF. The CDR3 nucleotides read TGTGCCACCAGTGATAGACAGGGTACAGATACGCAGTATTTT. V gene TRBV24-1 combines with J gene TRBJ2-3; 7 bases match TRBD1. V gave up 3 bases and J gave up 3 bases; unmatched junction bases: 2. The CDR3 totals 14 residues. Per the germline V gene, CDR1 is KGHDR and CDR2 is SFDVKD.

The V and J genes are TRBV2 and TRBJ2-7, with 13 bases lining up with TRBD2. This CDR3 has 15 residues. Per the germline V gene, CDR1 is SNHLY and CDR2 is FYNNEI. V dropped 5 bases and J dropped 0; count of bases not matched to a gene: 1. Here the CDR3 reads CASSRTSGSSYEQYF. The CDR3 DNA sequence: TGTGCCAGCAGTCGGACTAGCGGGAGCTCCTACGAGCAGTACTTC. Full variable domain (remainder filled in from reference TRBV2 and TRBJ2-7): EPEVTQTPSHQVTQMGQEVILRCVPISNHLYFYWYRQILGQKVEFLVSFYNNEISEKSEIFDDQFSVERPDGSNFTLKIRSTKLEDSAMYFCASSRTSGSSYEQYFGPGTRLTVT.

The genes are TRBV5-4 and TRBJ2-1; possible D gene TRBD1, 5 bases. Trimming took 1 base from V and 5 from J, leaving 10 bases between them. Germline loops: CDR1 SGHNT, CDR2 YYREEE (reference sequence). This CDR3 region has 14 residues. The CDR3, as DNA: TGTGCCAGCAGCTTGAAACAGGTCCACAATGAGCAGTTCTTC. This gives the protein CASSLKQVHNEQFF.

The CDR3 region is CASRRLAGYNEQFF. The CDR3 DNA sequence: TGTGCCAGCAGGCGGTTAGCGGGGTACAATGAGCAGTTCTTC. The chain is built from TRBV28 and TRBJ2-1; 8 bases match TRBD2. Trimming removed 6 bases from V and 4 bases from J; junction bases left unmatched: 5. CDR3 length equals 14 residues. Germline-derived CDR1 and CDR2 are MDHEN and SYDVKM.

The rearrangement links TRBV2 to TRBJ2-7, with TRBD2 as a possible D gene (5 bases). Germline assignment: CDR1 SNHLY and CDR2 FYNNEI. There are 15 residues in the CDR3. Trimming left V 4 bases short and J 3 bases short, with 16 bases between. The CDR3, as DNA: TGTGCCAGCAGTGTTTCGGGGAAGAGAGGCTACGAGCAGTACTTC. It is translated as CASSVSGKRGYEQYF.

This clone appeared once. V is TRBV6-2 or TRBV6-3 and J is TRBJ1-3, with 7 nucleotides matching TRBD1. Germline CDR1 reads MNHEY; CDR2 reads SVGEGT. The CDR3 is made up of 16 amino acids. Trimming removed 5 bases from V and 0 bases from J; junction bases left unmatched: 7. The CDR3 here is CASSPHRGRSGNTIYF. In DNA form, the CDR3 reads TGTGCCAGCAGTCCCCACAGGGGCCGCTCTGGAAACACCATATATTTT.

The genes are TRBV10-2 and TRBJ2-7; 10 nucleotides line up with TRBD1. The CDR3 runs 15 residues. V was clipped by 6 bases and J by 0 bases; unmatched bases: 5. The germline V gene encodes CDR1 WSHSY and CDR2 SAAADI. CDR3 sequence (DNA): TGCGCCAGCAGATTCGGGACAGGGGTCTCCTACGAGCAGTACTTC. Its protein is CASRFGTGVSYEQYF.

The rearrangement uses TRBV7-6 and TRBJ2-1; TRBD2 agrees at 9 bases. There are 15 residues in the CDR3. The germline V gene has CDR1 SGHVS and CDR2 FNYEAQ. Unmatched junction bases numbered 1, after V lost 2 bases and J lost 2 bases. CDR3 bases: TGTGCCAGCAGCTTATCTAGCGGGACCTACAATGAGCAGTTCTTC. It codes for CASSLSSGTYNEQFF.

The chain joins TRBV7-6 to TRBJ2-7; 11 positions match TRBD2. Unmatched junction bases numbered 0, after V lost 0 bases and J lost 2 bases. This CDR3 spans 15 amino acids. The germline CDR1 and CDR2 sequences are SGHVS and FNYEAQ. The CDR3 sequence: CASSLASGRAYEQYF. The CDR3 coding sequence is TGTGCCAGCAGCTTAGCTAGCGGGAGGGCCTACGAGCAGTACTTC.

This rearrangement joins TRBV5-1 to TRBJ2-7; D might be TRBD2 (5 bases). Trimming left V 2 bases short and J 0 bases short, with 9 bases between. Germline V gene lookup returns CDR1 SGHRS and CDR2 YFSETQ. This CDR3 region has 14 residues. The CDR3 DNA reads TGCGCCAGCAGCTTTACCACTAGCTCCTACGAGCAGTACTTC. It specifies CASSFTTSSYEQYF.

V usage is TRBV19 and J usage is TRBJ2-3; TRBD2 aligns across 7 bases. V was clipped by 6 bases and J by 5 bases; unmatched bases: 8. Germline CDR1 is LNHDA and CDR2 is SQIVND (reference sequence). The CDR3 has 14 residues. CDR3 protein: CASSDLAEVDTQYF. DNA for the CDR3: TGTGCCAGTAGCGATCTAGCGGAGGTAGATACGCAGTATTTT. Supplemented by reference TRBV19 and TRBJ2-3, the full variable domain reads DGGITQSPKYLFRKEGQNVTLSCEQNLNHDAMYWYRQDPGQGLRLIYYSQIVNDFQKGDIAEGYSVSREKKESFPLTVTSAQKNPTAFYLCASSDLAEVDTQYFGPGTRLTVL.

The CDR3 region has the DNA TGTGCCAGCACGGCAGGCCCTAATGAAAAACTGTTTTTT. The encoded protein is CASTAGPNEKLFF. This rearrangement joins TRBV6-6 to TRBJ1-4; D call uncertain. The CDR3 is made up of 13 amino acids. Germline CDR1 is MNHNY and CDR2 is SVGAGI (reference sequence). With 7 bases removed from V and 3 bases from J, the gap between germline ends came to 9 bases.

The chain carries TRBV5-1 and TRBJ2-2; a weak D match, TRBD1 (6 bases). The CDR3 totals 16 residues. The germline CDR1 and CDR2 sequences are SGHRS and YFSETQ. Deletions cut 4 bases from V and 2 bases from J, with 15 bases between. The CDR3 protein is CASSATGTSNTGELFF. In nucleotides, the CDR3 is TGCGCCAGCAGCGCGACCGGGACAAGCAACACCGGGGAGCTGTTTTTT.

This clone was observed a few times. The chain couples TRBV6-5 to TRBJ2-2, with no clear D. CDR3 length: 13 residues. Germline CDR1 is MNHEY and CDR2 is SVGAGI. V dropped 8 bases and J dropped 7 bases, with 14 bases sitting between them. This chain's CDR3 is CASHRYDGGELFF. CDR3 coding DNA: TGTGCCAGCCACCGGTACGATGGCGGGGAGCTGTTTTTT.

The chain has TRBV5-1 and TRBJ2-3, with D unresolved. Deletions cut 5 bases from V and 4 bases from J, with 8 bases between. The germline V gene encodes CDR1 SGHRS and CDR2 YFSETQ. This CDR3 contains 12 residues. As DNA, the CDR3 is TGCGCCAGCAGTGTCCCGTCAGATACGCAGTATTTT. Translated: CASSVPSDTQYF.

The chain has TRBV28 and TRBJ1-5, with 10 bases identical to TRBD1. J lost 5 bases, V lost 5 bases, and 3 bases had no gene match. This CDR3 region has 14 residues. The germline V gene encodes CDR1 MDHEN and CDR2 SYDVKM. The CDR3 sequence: CASSRDRGDQPQHF. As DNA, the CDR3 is TGTGCCAGCAGTCGGGACAGGGGAGATCAGCCCCAGCATTTT.

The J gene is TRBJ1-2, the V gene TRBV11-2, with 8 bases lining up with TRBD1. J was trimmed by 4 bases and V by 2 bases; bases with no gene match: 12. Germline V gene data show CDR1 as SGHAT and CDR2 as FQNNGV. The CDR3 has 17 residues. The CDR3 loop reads CASSLSFTDRDSYGYTF. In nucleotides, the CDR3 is TGTGCCAGCAGCTTATCCTTCACGGACAGGGATAGCTATGGCTACACCTTC.

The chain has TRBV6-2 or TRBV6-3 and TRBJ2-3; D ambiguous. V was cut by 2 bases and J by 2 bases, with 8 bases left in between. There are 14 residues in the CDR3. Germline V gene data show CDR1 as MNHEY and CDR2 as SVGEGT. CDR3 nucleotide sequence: TGTGCCAGCAGTTACGTACAGATCACAGATACGCAGTATTTT. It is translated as CASSYVQITDTQYF.

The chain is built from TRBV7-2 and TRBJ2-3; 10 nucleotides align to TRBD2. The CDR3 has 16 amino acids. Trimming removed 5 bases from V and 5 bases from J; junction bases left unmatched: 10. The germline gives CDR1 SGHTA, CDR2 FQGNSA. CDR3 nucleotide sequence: TGTGCCAGCAGCCCCCGCTCTAGCGGGAGAGGAGATACGCAGTATTTT. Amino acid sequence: CASSPRSSGRGDTQYF.

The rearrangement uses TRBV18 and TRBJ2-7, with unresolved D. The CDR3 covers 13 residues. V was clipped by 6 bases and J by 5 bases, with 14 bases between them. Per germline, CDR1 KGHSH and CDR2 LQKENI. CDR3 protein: CASSPPSVHEQYF. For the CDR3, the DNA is TGTGCCAGCTCCCCGCCGTCGGTCCACGAGCAGTACTTC.

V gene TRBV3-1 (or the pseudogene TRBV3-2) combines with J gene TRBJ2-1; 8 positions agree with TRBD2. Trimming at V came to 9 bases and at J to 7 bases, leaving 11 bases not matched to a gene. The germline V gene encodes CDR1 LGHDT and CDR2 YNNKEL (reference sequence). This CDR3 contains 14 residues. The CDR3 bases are TGTGCCAGTTGCGGGAGGCACGAAAGAAATGAGCAGTTCTTC. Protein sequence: CASCGRHERNEQFF.

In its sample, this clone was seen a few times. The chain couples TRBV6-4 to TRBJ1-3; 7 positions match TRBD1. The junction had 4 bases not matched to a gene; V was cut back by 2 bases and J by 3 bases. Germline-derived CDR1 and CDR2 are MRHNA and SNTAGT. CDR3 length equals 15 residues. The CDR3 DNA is TGTGCCAGCAGTGACAGGGGGCGGGATGGAAACACCATATATTTT. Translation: CASSDRGRDGNTIYF.